This T cell receptor beta chain was captured in a study of blood T cell repertoires in COVID-19. Data came from immunoSEQ multiplex PCR; TCRdb stores just in-frame clones and leaves some out. The sample holds under 150,000 clones, more than 80% seen once. Germline loops: CDR1 LNHDA, CDR2 SQIVND (reference sequence). V dropped 8 bases and J dropped 0; count of bases not matched to a gene: 6. The CDR3 runs 15 residues. This clone occurred a few times. This TCR was recovered from a woman aged 50 to 65 with acute or convalescent COVID-19. The chain links TRBV19 to TRBJ2-2; 7 bases are shared with TRBD2. Source material: peripheral blood. CDR3 in DNA: TGTGCCAGTTCTCCGGGAGGCGCGAACACCGGGGAGCTGTTTTTT. Translation gives CASSPGGANTGELFF.